This TCR beta chain was recovered during a study of cytomegalovirus exposure and HLA in healthy donors. Regarding the study as a whole: Data from an earlier analysis indicated that most TCR beta V segments were productive either about 90% or about 30% of the time.

The germline CDR1 and CDR2 sequences are SGHTA and FQGNSA. This CDR3 region has 16 residues. This clone showed up many times. Antigen: not known. One end of the junction fails to match germline, which may point to a read error. Primers: 60 Vbeta forward and 13 Jbeta reverse. Clones were sequenced by immunoSEQ multiplex PCR, and TCRdb holds only the in-frame ones, with some missing. The repertoire has approximately 130,000 clones, more than 70% of them found once; the top ten carry roughly 9%. Input material: PBMCs. This clonotype was obtained from a woman aged 50 to 60 in good health and CMV-seropositive. The chain is built from TRBV7-2 and TRBJ2-7, with TRBD2 identical over 8 bases. The CDR3 bases are TGTGCCAGCAGCTTAGAAGGGTCTAGCGGGCCTTACGCGCAGTACTTC. This gives the protein CASSLEGSSGPYAQYF.